The next 9 T cell receptor beta chains were all read from a single sample in a study of STAT5B mutations in CD4+ large granular lymphocyte leukemia. Sequencing used immunoSEQ multiplex PCR; TCRdb keeps in-frame clones, though not all of them. The sample includes approximately 40,000 clones, 65% to 85% seen only once; the top ten take approximately 0.3%. Sequencing was carried out using CD4+ T cells from blood buffy coats. The origin of the receptors is a human donor in good health.

CDR3 residues: CASSLVTGMNTEAFF. Written as DNA, the CDR3 is TGTGCCAGCAGCTTAGTAACAGGGATGAACACTGAAGCTTTCTTT. This chain connects TRBV7-2 to TRBJ1-1; D might be TRBD1 (6 bases). V was trimmed by 1 base and J by 0 bases, leaving 9 bases between them. CDR1 is SGHTA and CDR2 is FQGNSA in the germline V gene. The CDR3 spans 15 residues. Full variable domain (outside the CDR3, taken from reference TRBV7-2 and TRBJ1-1): GAGVSQSPSNKVTEKGKDVELRCDPISGHTALYWYRQSLGQGLEFLIYFQGNSAPDKSGLPSDRFSAERTGGSVSTLTIQRTQQEDSAVYLCASSLVTGMNTEAFFGQGTRLTVV.

The rearrangement links TRBV19 to TRBJ2-1; perhaps TRBD1 as D (5 bases). Per germline, CDR1 LNHDA and CDR2 SQIVND (reference sequence). V gave up 5 bases and J gave up 4 bases, with 15 bases separating them. CDR3 length equals 15 residues. The CDR3 is CASSPNPDIYNEQFF. DNA of the CDR3: TGTGCCAGTAGTCCTAACCCGGACATATACAATGAGCAGTTCTTC.

This clone was seen just once. The V gene is TRBV11-3, the J gene TRBJ2-3; D is perhaps TRBD1 (6 bases). V was trimmed by 1 base and J by 3 bases, leaving 14 bases between them. Germline CDR1 reads SGHNT; CDR2 reads YENEEA. The CDR3 length is 16 residues. The CDR3 DNA reads TGTGCCAGCAGCTTAGCACAGGGTTCGGGGACAGATACGCAGTATTTT. Encoded protein: CASSLAQGSGTDTQYF.

This clone has just one count. The chain uses TRBV7-9 and TRBJ1-4; 11 bases are shared with TRBD1. Trimming removed 4 bases from V and 4 bases from J; junction bases left unmatched: 2. Germline CDR1 reads SEHNR; CDR2 reads FQNEAQ (reference sequence). The CDR3 extends over 15 amino acids. The CDR3: CASSSGQGDNEKLFF. The CDR3 nucleotides read TGTGCCAGCAGCTCGGGACAGGGGGATAATGAAAAACTGTTTTTT.

J is TRBJ2-6 and V is TRBV7-2; the D gene is possibly TRBD2 (5 bases). From germline, CDR1 is SGHTA and CDR2 FQGNSA. V was pared by 2 bases and J by 0 bases, with 17 bases between. CDR3 length: 19 residues. In nucleotides, the CDR3 is TGTGCCAGCAGCTTAAAACGGGGTCAGGCCGTCTCTGGGGCCAACGTCCTGACTTTC. It translates to CASSLKRGQAVSGANVLTF. Full variable domain (remainder filled in from reference TRBV7-2 and TRBJ2-6): GAGVSQSPSNKVTEKGKDVELRCDPISGHTALYWYRQSLGQGLEFLIYFQGNSAPDKSGLPSDRFSAERTGGSVSTLTIQRTQQEDSAVYLCASSLKRGQAVSGANVLTFGAGSRLTVL.

The chain employs TRBV11-3 and TRBJ2-1; 7 bases map to TRBD2. The CDR3 has 18 amino acids. Germline trimming cut 0 bases from V and 1 base from J; bases unmatched to any gene: 9. Germline lookup yields CDR1 SGHNT and CDR2 YENEEA. CDR3 in amino acids: CASSLDQGGSTSYNEQFF. CDR3 in DNA: TGTGCCAGCAGCTTAGATCAGGGCGGGAGTACGTCCTACAATGAGCAGTTCTTC.

J is TRBJ1-1 and V is TRBV18; D not resolved. Trimming took 2 bases from V and 0 from J, leaving 10 bases between them. The CDR3 length is 15 residues. CDR1 is KGHSH and CDR2 is LQKENI in the germline V gene. The CDR3 coding sequence is TGTGCCAGCTCACCATTTGAGGCTGTGAACACTGAAGCTTTCTTT. As protein: CASSPFEAVNTEAFF.

This chain uses TRBV7-2 with TRBJ2-3, with D possibly matching TRBD2 (6 bases). V lost 2 bases, J lost 7 bases, and 13 bases lay in between. This CDR3 has 14 amino acids. Germline CDR1 is SGHTA and CDR2 is FQGNSA. In DNA form, the CDR3 reads TGTGCCAGCAGCTTAAGGGACTGGAAAAATACGCAGTATTTT. Protein: CASSLRDWKNTQYF. The full variable domain, rest sourced from reference TRBV7-2 and TRBJ2-3, is GAGVSQSPSNKVTEKGKDVELRCDPISGHTALYWYRQSLGQGLEFLIYFQGNSAPDKSGLPSDRFSAERTGGSVSTLTIQRTQQEDSAVYLCASSLRDWKNTQYFGPGTRLTVL.

This clone was counted a few times. V usage is TRBV5-4 and J usage is TRBJ2-7; maybe TRBD2 (6 bases). This CDR3 is 14 amino acids long. The V and J ends lost 0 bases and 3 bases respectively, with 10 bases between them. Germline CDR1 reads SGHNT; CDR2 reads YYREEE (reference sequence). This CDR3 is CASSLAGVIYEQYF. CDR3 bases: TGTGCCAGCAGCTTGGCGGGGGTAATCTACGAGCAGTACTTC.